This entry is about one TCR beta chain. Its antigen is currently not known. The sample holds no much larger clone one base away, and base qualities are not on file. The germline V gene provides CDR1 MGHDK and CDR2 SYGVNS. Inclusive of the bounding cysteine and phenylalanine, the CDR3 is 14 residues long. Just the 42-base CDR3 DNA is kept, in frame starting at base 1. Trimming takes 5 bases off V and 5 bases off J; junction bases not matched to a gene: 5. The collaborating institutions used their own protocols to collect whole blood in K2EDTA tubes. For TCRbeta analysis, collaborators shipped samples as frozen whole blood, isolated PBMCs, or DNA extracted from either of those sample types. This sample was taken from a study of blood T cell repertoires in COVID-19 (dated by TCRdb to 2020 to 2022). Regarding the study in general: Collaborator samples came from the United States, Italy and Spain and covered acute and convalescent phases of COVID-19. The dataset comprised deeply sampled blood TCRbeta repertoires from subjects exposed to, actively infected with, or recovered from COVID-19. Where available, HLA class I and class II types were taken from metadata supplied by the sample provider and were not determined by assay-based typing. The sample metadata nearly always contained a de-identified subject ID, COVID-19 status, age in years and sex. Samples came from the ongoing ImmuneRACE study (first 160 participants) plus 1,254 subjects from 6 global collaborators. The prospective study material was composed of cDNA or gDNA derived from T cells, B-cell-depleted T cells, or PBMCs. The repertoires were released in a freely available public database intended as a resource for research on the immune response to SARS-CoV-2.

TCRbeta CDR3 regions were amplified from genomic DNA by means of the immunoSEQ Assay, a bias-controlled multiplex PCR. The original pipeline was this. The number of nucleated cells in each sample was estimated from the amplification of reference gene primers within the assay. Sequence reads were collapsed and filtered to measure the absolute abundance of every unique TCRbeta CDR3 rearrangement. Productive Simpson clonality was computed per sample as the square root of Simpson's diversity index over productive rearrangements. This immuneACCESS table, as held by TCRdb, lists in-frame sequences with V and J called but not all clones. Of the missing ones, under half trace to an unresolved V gene in checked studies; the others have no known cause. V and J calls and clone size come straight from that table; D and trimming were deduced from the DNA. The sample contains 200,000 to 300,000 clones, roughly 85% of them found a single time. The ten most abundant clones make up 3.4% of the sample.

Overall study results and their limits: The amount of clinical and demographic metadata varied by source and participant and was provided uncurated.

The specimen sequenced was peripheral blood. The V and J segments used are TRBV25-1 and TRBJ2-3; TRBD2 fits 9 bases in the junction. The sequence was obtained from a woman between 18 and 29 years old with acute or convalescent COVID-19. The CDR3 amino acid sequence is: CASSRIAGVDTQYF. The DNA sequence follows: TGTGCCAGCAGTAGAATAGCGGGAGTAGATACGCAGTATTTT.